The entry below describes one TCR beta chain. There are 16 residues in the CDR3. The V end lost 5 bases, the J end lost 0 bases, and 14 bases lay between the germline ends. The germline V gene encodes CDR1 LNHDA and CDR2 SQIVND (reference sequence). These data belong to a study of T cell responses to AZD1222 COVID-19 vaccine. The table came from immunoSEQ multiplex PCR; TCRdb's copy has only in-frame clones and leaves some out. The table has some 190,000 clones, 70% to 90% seen once. This chain uses TRBV19 with TRBJ1-3, with a possible D match to TRBD1 (6 bases). The source of this sequence is an adult in good health. Sequencing was performed on peripheral blood, taken on day 0 of AZD1222 vaccination. CDR3 nucleotides: TGTGCCAGTAGTCCCCCGACAGGCCGCTCTGGAAACACCATATATTTT. Residues: CASSPPTGRSGNTIYF. The full variable domain, in which reference TRBV19 and TRBJ1-3 provide the parts outside the CDR3, is DGGITQSPKYLFRKEGQNVTLSCEQNLNHDAMYWYRQDPGQGLRLIYYSQIVNDFQKGDIAEGYSVSREKKESFPLTVTSAQKNPTAFYLCASSPPTGRSGNTIYFGEGSWLTVV.